This entry is about one TCR beta chain. The table came from immunoSEQ multiplex PCR; TCRdb's copy has only in-frame clones and leaves some out. Here the sample spans 250,000 to 300,000 clones, about 89% being singletons. The data originate from a study of blood T cell repertoires in COVID-19. Looking at the study overall: Sample material is recorded as cDNA or gDNA derived from T cells, B-cell-depleted T cells, or PBMCs.

Per germline, CDR1 SGDLS and CDR2 YYNGEE. The CDR3 totals 15 residues. V was cut by 2 bases and J by 2 bases, with 13 bases left in between. The chain links TRBV9 to TRBJ2-5; D might be TRBD2 (7 bases). Sequenced: PBMCs or T cells enriched from blood (not recorded which). The receptor comes from a human donor in a cohort exposed to, infected with or recovered from COVID-19 (not recorded which). The donor label of this sample is uncertain. CDR3 coding DNA: TGTGCCAGCAGCGTGGGGCGGGGGCCTCAAGAGACCCAGTACTTC. This gives the protein CASSVGRGPQETQYF.